A single sample is the source of the 21 T cell receptor beta chains below, sequenced in a study of Ad26.COV2.S vaccination and SARS-CoV-2 variants. The method was immunoSEQ multiplex PCR; TCRdb's version includes in-frame clones alone and lacks a portion of them. The sample includes 360,000 or so clones, roughly 91% of them seen just once. Treatment specified: roughly 19 received Ad26.COV2.S at low or high dose, single or two shots; several received placebo; per-sample allocation not given. Samples analyzed were those drawn on day 63 after the first vaccine or placebo injection. The sequenced sample was peripheral blood, obtained in a trial of Ad26.COV2.S vaccine versus placebo. All receptors come from a person aged 18 to 65 who received the Ad26.COV2.S COVID-19 vaccine or a placebo.

J is TRBJ2-5 and V is TRBV21-1; TRBD1 is the table's D call and was not checked against the DNA. TRBV21-1 is a known pseudogene. The CDR3 has 14 amino acids. CDR3: CASLKTGTQETQYF. CDR3 nucleotides: TGTGCCAGCCTCAAGACAGGGACCCAAGAGACCCAGTACTTC.

V gene TRBV5-4 combines with J gene TRBJ2-7; 9 nucleotides agree with TRBD1. Unmatched junction bases numbered 5, after V lost 5 bases and J lost 2 bases. Germline CDR1 and CDR2: SGHNT and YYREEE (reference sequence). This CDR3 contains 14 residues. The CDR3 reads CASSFGQGTYEQYF. The DNA of the CDR3 is TGTGCCAGCAGTTTTGGACAGGGGACCTACGAGCAGTACTTC.

V and J are TRBV3-1 (or the pseudogene TRBV3-2) and TRBJ1-1; TRBD1 is a possible D gene (6 bases). The V and J ends lost 1 base and 4 bases respectively, with 16 bases between them. CDR3 size: 16 residues. Germline-derived CDR1 and CDR2 are LGHDT and YNNKEL (reference sequence). This CDR3 is CASSQVAGGAVTEAFF. DNA for the CDR3: TGTGCCAGCAGCCAAGTCGCGGGGGGGGCAGTCACTGAAGCTTTCTTT.

The J gene is TRBJ1-2, the V gene TRBV25-1, with a tentative D call TRBD1 (5 bases). The germline V and J ends were trimmed by 3 bases and 3 bases, with 11 bases remaining between them. In germline, CDR1 is MGHDK, CDR2 SYGVNS. This CDR3 spans 14 amino acids. The CDR3 bases are TGTGCCAGCAGTGATCGGGGGAACGACTATGGCTACACCTTC. This codes for CASSDRGNDYGYTF.

CDR3 nucleotide sequence: TGTGCCAGCAGCGAAGGAGATTTAGCAAACATTCAGTACTTC. Its protein is CASSEGDLANIQYF. V and J are TRBV4-2 and TRBJ2-4; D ambiguous. This CDR3 region has 14 residues. The V gene's germline CDR1 is LGHNA and CDR2 YNFKEQ. V lost 5 bases to trimming and J lost 6 bases, with 14 bases between them.

This chain's CDR3 is CSLVWDTQYF. Here the CDR3 DNA reads TGCAGTTTGGTTTGGGATACGCAGTATTTT. The V call is TRBV29-1, the J call TRBJ2-3, with unresolved D. CDR3 size: 10 residues. From germline, CDR1 is SQVTM and CDR2 ANQGSEA.

The chain joins TRBV5-5 to TRBJ2-7, with D possibly being TRBD2 (6 bases). Per the germline V gene, CDR1 is SGHKS and CDR2 is YYEKEE (reference sequence). This CDR3 has 17 amino acids. The V end was cut by 4 bases, the J end by 1 base, with 21 bases between. CDR3: CASSHTGTSRFSYEQYF. CDR3 DNA sequence: TGTGCCAGCAGCCACACCGGGACTTCCCGTTTTTCCTACGAGCAGTACTTC.

The chain links TRBV25-1 to TRBJ2-7, with TRBD1 identical over 8 bases. V trimming: 11 bases; J trimming: 7 bases; junction bases outside the gene matches: 16. The CDR3 covers 14 residues. Germline V gene lookup returns CDR1 MGHDK and CDR2 SYGVNS. The CDR3 sequence is CAYPGGQGATEQYF. The CDR3 bases are TGTGCCTACCCCGGCGGTCAGGGGGCGACTGAGCAGTACTTC.

The rearrangement joins TRBV6-6 to TRBJ1-3; D might be TRBD1 (5 bases). V lost 7 bases and J lost 4, with 8 bases in between. This CDR3 is 12 amino acids long. CDR1 is MNHNY and CDR2 is SVGAGI in the germline V gene (reference sequence). Written as DNA, the CDR3 is TGTGCCAGCATAAGGGGAGGAAACACCATATATTTT. Residues: CASIRGGNTIYF.

This sequence joins TRBV5-6 and TRBJ2-2; possibly TRBD1 for D (5 bases). Trimming left V 5 bases short and J 1 base short, with 6 bases between. Germline loops: CDR1 SGHDT, CDR2 YYEEEE. The CDR3 has 13 amino acids. The CDR3 DNA sequence: TGTGCCAGCAGGGACAAGAACACCGGGGAGCTGTTTTTT. Amino acids: CASRDKNTGELFF.

The V call is TRBV30, the J call TRBJ2-6; maybe TRBD1 (6 bases). This CDR3 is 16 amino acids long. The ends were cut back, 5 bases at V and 0 bases at J, with 14 bases in the middle. Germline V gene data show CDR1 as GTSNPN and CDR2 as SVGIG (reference sequence). CDR3 sequence (DNA): TGTGCCTGGGGAAGACAGGAGTTCTCTGGGGCCAACGTCCTGACTTTC. Amino acid sequence: CAWGRQEFSGANVLTF.

The rearrangement joins TRBV6-5 to TRBJ1-2, with a possible D match to TRBD1 (6 bases). There are 15 residues in the CDR3. Trimming left V 6 bases short and J 2 bases short, with 16 bases between. Per the germline V gene, CDR1 is MNHEY and CDR2 is SVGAGI. The DNA for the CDR3 is TGTGCCAGCAGGCCACAGGGTAGGGGAAACTATGGCTACACCTTC. Its protein is CASRPQGRGNYGYTF.

This clone appeared a few times. The chain joins TRBV30 to TRBJ1-2; D is ambiguous. The CDR3 is made up of 11 amino acids. Trimming left V 0 bases short and J 4 bases short, with 3 bases between. Looked up from germline, CDR1 is GTSNPN and CDR2 is SVGIG (reference sequence). The CDR3 protein is CAWSVTYGYTF. The CDR3, as DNA: TGTGCCTGGAGTGTTACCTATGGCTACACCTTC.

This clone appeared a single time. This rearrangement joins TRBV5-6 to TRBJ1-1, with D maybe TRBD1 (5 bases). Germline assignment: CDR1 SGHDT and CDR2 YYEEEE. Between the trimmed V and J ends, which lost 5 bases and 5 bases, there was a span of 16 bases. The CDR3 length is 14 residues. The CDR3 coding sequence is TGTGCCAGCAGATCTGTCGGGGGAGGTACTGAAGCTTTCTTT. Translation: CASRSVGGGTEAFF.

This clone was observed a few times. V and J are TRBV5-1 and TRBJ1-3; no clear D gene. Trimming removed 2 bases from V and 0 bases from J, with 9 bases in between. The CDR3 runs 15 residues. Germline V gene data show CDR1 as SGHRS and CDR2 as YFSETQ. The CDR3 region is CASSLDLSSGNTIYF. CDR3 bases: TGCGCCAGCAGCTTAGACTTGAGCTCTGGAAACACCATATATTTT.

The chain is built from TRBV18 and TRBJ1-1; 10 positions agree with TRBD1. The germline V gene has CDR1 KGHSH and CDR2 LQKENI. V was pared by 3 bases and J by 5 bases, with 12 bases of the junction left unmatched. CDR3 length: 17 residues. The CDR3 is CASSPEEQGQGYTEAFF. In DNA, the CDR3 is TGTGCCAGCTCACCTGAAGAGCAGGGACAGGGGTATACTGAAGCTTTCTTT.

This clone occurred a few times. This rearrangement joins TRBV3-1 (or the pseudogene TRBV3-2) to TRBJ1-3; TRBD1 is a possible D gene (5 bases). The V gene's germline CDR1 is LGHDT and CDR2 YNNKEL (reference sequence). Between the trimmed V and J ends, which lost 3 bases and 7 bases, there was a span of 7 bases. This CDR3 has 12 amino acids. CDR3 protein: CASSQGTNTIYF. The CDR3 DNA reads as TGTGCCAGCAGCCAGGGGACGAACACCATATATTTT.

V usage is TRBV7-2 and J usage is TRBJ2-7; D may match TRBD1 or TRBD2 (5 bases each). Per germline, CDR1 SGHTA and CDR2 FQGNSA. The V gene lost 7 bases and the J gene lost 0 bases, with 13 bases spanning the gap. The length of the CDR3 is 14 residues. Here the CDR3 DNA reads TGTGCCAGCAATTCAGGGACGGTCTCCTACGAGCAGTACTTC. Protein: CASNSGTVSYEQYF.

V and J are TRBV7-6 and TRBJ2-2, with a weak D call TRBD2 (5 bases). The germline CDR1 and CDR2 sequences are SGHVS and FNYEAQ. Trimming took off 7 bases at V and 2 bases at J, with 17 bases between the two ends. The CDR3 runs to 16 residues. The CDR3 sequence is CASTPRASSNTGELFF. CDR3 bases: TGTGCCAGCACCCCCCGGGCTAGCTCTAACACCGGGGAGCTGTTTTTT.

The V gene is TRBV27, the J gene TRBJ2-3, with 10 nucleotides matching TRBD2. Unmatched junction bases numbered 5, after V lost 5 bases and J lost 0 bases. The CDR3 runs 16 residues. From germline, CDR1 is MNHEY and CDR2 SMNVEV (reference sequence). CDR3 coding DNA: TGTGCCAGCAGTCCCGGACTAGCGGAAAGCACAGATACGCAGTATTTT. Encoded protein: CASSPGLAESTDTQYF.

This clone was seen just once. The V call is TRBV18, the J call TRBJ2-1; 7 bases line up with TRBD1. There are 13 residues in the CDR3. V trimming: 6 bases; J trimming: 4 bases; junction bases outside the gene matches: 3. CDR1 is KGHSH, CDR2 LQKENI, per germline. CDR3 region: CASSRTGYNEQFF. In nucleotides, the CDR3 is TGTGCCAGCTCCCGGACAGGTTACAATGAGCAGTTCTTC. The full variable domain, with the rest looked up from reference TRBV18 and TRBJ2-1, is NAGVMQNPRHLVRRRGQEARLRCSPMKGHSHVYWYRQLPEEGLKFMVYLQKENIIDESGMPKERFSAEFPKEGPSILRIQQVVRGDSAAYFCASSRTGYNEQFFGPGTRLTVL.